This T cell receptor beta chain was captured in a study of blood T cell repertoires in COVID-19. About the research overall: Acute-phase and convalescent COVID-19 samples originated in the United States, Italy and Spain.

Produced via immunoSEQ multiplex PCR; TCRdb's table is partial and in-frame only. The sample shows some 250,000 clones, over 65% of them seen only once. The germline gives CDR1 SGHNT, CDR2 YYREEE (reference sequence). The ends were cut back, 0 bases at V and 6 bases at J, with 13 bases in the middle. This CDR3 is built from 16 residues. This clonotype was sampled from a woman of 80 years or more with acute or convalescent COVID-19. The rearrangement uses TRBV5-4 and TRBJ1-6; no definite D call. Sequencing input: peripheral blood. CDR3 sequence (DNA): TGTGCCAGCAGCTTGGGGGCAGGCGAAATTAATTCACCCCTCCACTTT. Its protein product is CASSLGAGEINSPLHF.